A single sample gave rise to the 9 T cell receptor beta chains below, sequenced in a study of technical replicates of blood from a handful of donors. Clones were read by immunoSEQ multiplex PCR, and TCRdb kept only the in-frame ones, dropping some. The sample records 14,000 or so clones, around four fifths being singletons. The source material was PBMCs. These receptors originate from a human donor in good health.

The chain couples TRBV19 to TRBJ1-5; the D gene is possibly TRBD1 (5 bases). Trimming shortened V by 6 bases and J by 4 bases, and 10 bases separated the two germline ends. The CDR3 length is 13 residues. CDR1 and CDR2 (germline): LNHDA, SQIVND (reference sequence). CDR3 loop: CASSLQENQPQHF. CDR3 in DNA: TGTGCCAGTAGCCTACAGGAGAATCAGCCCCAGCATTTT.

This rearrangement joins TRBV28 to TRBJ2-2, with D perhaps TRBD1 (6 bases). CDR1 MDHEN and CDR2 SYDVKM come from the germline V gene. V was cut by 5 bases and J by 1 base, with 11 bases left in between. The CDR3 has 15 residues. The CDR3 here is CASSTRTENTGELFF. For the CDR3, the DNA is TGTGCCAGCAGTACAAGGACAGAGAACACCGGGGAGCTGTTTTTT.

The sample holds a few counts of this clone. J is TRBJ1-1 and V is TRBV28; 7 bases align to TRBD1. The CDR3 is 12 amino acids. Trimming removed 10 bases from V and 5 bases from J; junction bases left unmatched: 7. Germline V gene data show CDR1 as MDHEN and CDR2 as SYDVKM. DNA of the CDR3: TGTGCCACCGAGGGGGCGGTAACTGAAGCTTTCTTT. It codes for CATEGAVTEAFF.

In DNA form, the CDR3 reads TGTGCCAGTAGTATAGAAACAGGGGGCGTCTATGGCTACACCTTC. It encodes CASSIETGGVYGYTF. The chain carries TRBV19 and TRBJ1-2; 9 bases line up with TRBD1. V shed 0 bases, J shed 4 bases, and the junction held 3 bases outside the gene matches. The CDR3 is 15 residues long. Germline CDR1 LNHDA, CDR2 SQIVND (reference sequence).

This clone appeared a few times. The rearrangement links TRBV2 to TRBJ2-7, with 11 bases identical to TRBD1. Germline CDR1 SNHLY, CDR2 FYNNEI. The CDR3 runs to 16 residues. The J segment lost 0 bases and the V segment lost 3 bases, leaving 4 bases of the junction unmatched. CDR3 in DNA: TGTGCCAGCAGTGACCCTGGGACAGGGGGCTCCTACGAGCAGTACTTC. It is translated as CASSDPGTGGSYEQYF.

This clone was seen only once. J is TRBJ2-7 and V is TRBV5-1; no clear D. The germline gives CDR1 SGHRS, CDR2 YFSETQ. The CDR3 length is 15 residues. The ends were cut back, 8 bases at V and 3 bases at J, with 21 bases in the middle. This CDR3 reads CASSYYGNEDYEQYF. The CDR3 DNA reads as TGCGCCAGTTCTTACTACGGAAACGAAGACTACGAGCAGTACTTC.

V and J are TRBV5-1 and TRBJ1-2; TRBD1 matches at 11 bases. CDR3 length equals 14 residues. V lost 7 bases, J lost 7 bases, and 9 bases stayed unmatched. In germline, CDR1 is SGHRS, CDR2 YFSETQ. The CDR3 reads CASATGTGGIGYTF. The CDR3, as DNA: TGCGCCAGCGCGACCGGGACAGGGGGGATTGGCTACACCTTC.

This chain connects TRBV7-2 to TRBJ1-5; the D gene is possibly TRBD1 (5 bases). CDR1 and CDR2 from the germline V gene are SGHTA and FQGNSA. The CDR3 consists of 13 residues. Trimming took off 1 base at V and 6 bases at J, with 7 bases between the two ends. The CDR3 loop reads CASSLEGLQPQHF. CDR3 coding DNA: TGTGCCAGCAGCTTAGAGGGGCTTCAGCCCCAGCATTTT.

V gene TRBV30 combines with J gene TRBJ1-2, with 8 bases matching TRBD1. This CDR3 region has 15 residues. Germline loops: CDR1 GTSNPN, CDR2 SVGIG (reference sequence). After removal of 2 bases from V and 7 bases from J, the junction contained 12 bases not matched to a gene. Here the CDR3 DNA reads TGTGCCTGGAGTAAAAATCAAGGGACAGGATCTGGCTACACCTTC. Translated: CAWSKNQGTGSGYTF.